These 5 T cell receptor beta chains share one sample of origin, sequenced in a study of blood T cell repertoires in COVID-19 (dated by TCRdb to 2020 to 2021). The library was generated by the immunoSEQ multiplex PCR assay. TCRdb stores this immuneACCESS table with in-frame sequences only. Part of the clones is absent; in the studies checked, under half of the shortfall reflects unresolved V genes, and no reason is known for the rest. Within this sample are about 95,000 clones, with under 85% of them counted one time only. Approximately 25% of the sample rests with the top ten. Sequences were obtained from peripheral blood. The receptors were gathered from a human donor in a cohort sampled during active COVID-19.

The rearrangement links TRBV6-5 to TRBJ2-5; the D gene is possibly TRBD1 (6 bases). The length of the CDR3 is 15 residues. Between the trimmed V and J ends, which lost 2 bases and 4 bases, there was a span of 14 bases. Germline CDR1 reads MNHEY; CDR2 reads SVGAGI. The CDR3: CASSYTNQGRETQYF. The CDR3 coding sequence is TGTGCCAGCAGTTACACTAACCAGGGGCGAGAGACCCAGTACTTC.

J is TRBJ2-7 and V is TRBV19; 10 bases map to TRBD1. There are 15 residues in the CDR3. The ends lost 6 bases at V and 1 base at J; junction bases unmatched: 6. Germline V gene lookup returns CDR1 LNHDA and CDR2 SQIVND (reference sequence). This CDR3 is CASRLGGQGSYEQYF. The CDR3 DNA reads as TGTGCCAGTAGGCTGGGGGGACAGGGGTCCTACGAGCAGTACTTC.

The chain uses TRBV10-3 and TRBJ2-4; 10 nucleotides agree with TRBD2. CDR3 size: 17 residues. J was trimmed by 3 bases and V by 0 bases; bases with no gene match: 5. CDR1 is ENHRY, CDR2 SYGVKD, per germline. The CDR3 bases are TGTGCCATCAGTGAGTCCCTAGCGGGAGAGGGCAAAAACATTCAGTACTTC. Its protein product is CAISESLAGEGKNIQYF.

This rearrangement joins TRBV24-1 to TRBJ1-4, with D possibly TRBD1 on 5 matching bases. The V gene lost 2 bases and the J gene lost 7 bases, with 10 bases spanning the gap. CDR3 length equals 14 residues. Per the germline V gene, CDR1 is KGHDR and CDR2 is SFDVKD. CDR3 sequence reads: CATSDSAGGEKLFF. In DNA form, the CDR3 reads TGTGCCACCAGTGATTCCGCGGGGGGTGAAAAACTGTTTTTT.

The chain uses TRBV3-1 (or the pseudogene TRBV3-2) and TRBJ1-3, with D perhaps matching TRBD1 (5 bases). The V gene lost 5 bases and the J gene lost 0 bases, with 8 bases spanning the gap. Per germline, CDR1 LGHDT and CDR2 YNNKEL (reference sequence). CDR3 length: 14 amino acids. The CDR3 is CASSDRGSGNTIYF. The CDR3 nucleotides are TGTGCCAGCAGCGACAGAGGCTCTGGAAACACCATATATTTT.